The source of this T cell receptor beta chain is a study of a mutant IDH1 vaccine in newly diagnosed glioma. Study overall: Radiotherapy alone preceded vaccination by 4-6 weeks; alternatively, vaccination started with temozolomide cycles.

Of note for this clone: As yet, its antigen is unknown.

Produced via immunoSEQ multiplex PCR; TCRdb's table is partial and in-frame only. This table has tens of thousands of clones, almost 85% appearing once. Whole-study findings and limits: Among patients, roughly 93% showed immune responses induced by the vaccine.

CDR3 length: 15 amino acids. CDR1 LNHDA and CDR2 SQIVND come from the germline V gene (reference sequence). V lost 6 bases and J lost 1; bases outside the gene matches: 7. Time point denoted: week 23, last vaccination. The study gave 300 ug of mutant IDH1 20-mer peptide per vaccine dose, with topical imiquimod. Sequencing used PBMCs, obtained from a glioma patient whose treatment included an IDH1 peptide vaccine. The chain combines TRBV19 with TRBJ1-1; 8 bases map to TRBD1. The receptor's source is a man aged 30-40 years with glioma. CDR3 bases: TGTGCCAGTAGCTATAGGACAGGGACGAACACTGAAGCTTTCTTT. It yields the protein CASSYRTGTNTEAFF.